Below, 18 T cell receptor beta chains from the same sample are listed, as sequenced in a study of early T cells in non-severe SARS-CoV-2 infection. TCRdb ran MiXCR on the 5' RACE reads and lists one entry per CDR3 protein. The sample records 25,000 to 30,000 distinct CDR3 sequences, over 4.5% being singletons. Sequencing input: whole blood. Receptors were obtained from an adult who was a healthcare worker with PCR-confirmed SARS-CoV-2 infection or an uninfected control (not recorded which).

A few counts support this clonotype. The rearrangement links TRBV11-2 to TRBJ1-1; the D gene is possibly TRBD1 (5 bases). The CDR3 length is 15 residues. The germline V gene encodes CDR1 SGHAT and CDR2 FQNNGV. Between the trimmed V and J ends, which lost 5 bases and 1 base, there was a span of 14 bases. The CDR3 loop is CASSPLKGQNTEAFF. The CDR3, as DNA: TGTGCCAGCAGCCCCCTTAAGGGGCAGAACACTGAAGCTTTCTTT.

This clonotype was picked up a small number of times. The chain has TRBV5-1 and TRBJ1-6; a possible D gene is TRBD1 (5 bases). Deletions cut 0 bases from V and 0 bases from J, with 7 bases between. This CDR3 region has 16 residues. Looked up from germline, CDR1 is SGHRS and CDR2 is YFSETQ. CDR3 DNA: TGCGCCAGCAGCTTGGGACAGCGCTCCTATAATTCACCCCTCCACTTT. Its protein product is CASSLGQRSYNSPLHF.

V gene TRBV5-5 combines with J gene TRBJ2-3; 9 bases align to TRBD2. The CDR3 is 18 residues long. Germline trimming cut 3 bases from V and 3 bases from J; bases unmatched to any gene: 14. CDR1 and CDR2 (germline): SGHKS, YYEKEE (reference sequence). The CDR3, as DNA: TGTGCCAGCAGCTCCCTTCCCCCCGTGGCGGGAGGGACAGATACGCAGTATTTT. The encoded protein is CASSSLPPVAGGTDTQYF. Variable domain in full (rest from reference TRBV5-5 and TRBJ2-3): DAGVTQSPTHLIKTRGQQVTLRCSPISGHKSVSWYQQVLGQGPQFIFQYYEKEERGRGNFPDRFSARQFPNYSSELNVNALLLGDSALYLCASSSLPPVAGGTDTQYFGPGTRLTVL.

This clonotype has ten or more counts. The chain combines TRBV20-1 with TRBJ1-2; no clear D. The germline V gene encodes CDR1 DFQATT and CDR2 SNEGSKA (reference sequence). The CDR3 consists of 14 residues. The ends were cut back, 0 bases at V and 8 bases at J, with 16 bases in the middle. The chain's CDR3 is CSARDGVGLGGYTF. The CDR3 DNA sequence: TGCAGTGCTAGAGACGGGGTGGGCCTTGGCGGCTACACCTTC.

This clonotype occurred a few times. At one end, the junction sequence differs from germline, possibly due to a read error. This rearrangement joins TRBV20-1 to TRBJ2-3; 11 bases agree with TRBD2. This CDR3 is built from 14 residues. Per germline, CDR1 DFQATT and CDR2 SNEGSKA (reference sequence). This CDR3 is CRAPGTSGPDTQYF. As DNA, the CDR3 is TGCCGTGCTCCCGGGACTAGCGGACCAGATACGCAGTATTTT.

This clonotype was observed at least ten times. This chain joins TRBV7-8 and TRBJ2-7, with D uncertain. CDR3 length: 15 amino acids. Germline assignment: CDR1 SGHVS and CDR2 FQNEAQ. The germline V and J ends were trimmed by 5 bases and 0 bases, with 14 bases remaining between them. CDR3 in amino acids: CASSVSRSLSYEQYF. CDR3 bases: TGTGCCAGCAGCGTATCCAGGAGCCTCTCCTACGAGCAGTACTTC.

This clonotype was counted only a few times. V is TRBV3-1 and J is TRBJ2-7, with D possibly being TRBD1 (5 bases). Germline V gene sequence: CDR1 LGHDT, CDR2 YNNKEL (reference sequence). The CDR3 runs 15 residues. Trimming took off 3 bases at V and 3 bases at J, with 15 bases between the two ends. The CDR3 nucleotides read TGTGCCAGCAGCCACAGGCGGACATCGTTCTACGAGCAGTACTTC. Its translation is CASSHRRTSFYEQYF.

This clonotype has at least ten counts. V and J are TRBV29-1 and TRBJ2-1, with no clear D. There are 12 residues in the CDR3. Germline V gives CDR1 SQVTM, CDR2 ANQGSEA. The ends were cut back, 6 bases at V and 3 bases at J, with 9 bases in the middle. The CDR3 here is CSVGRDYNEQFF. Written as DNA, the CDR3 is TGCAGCGTCGGTCGAGACTACAATGAGCAGTTCTTC.

This clonotype was counted ten times or more. This rearrangement joins TRBV12-3 or TRBV12-4 to TRBJ2-1; D perhaps matches TRBD2 (6 bases). The V end lost 4 bases, the J end lost 12 bases, and 13 bases lay between the germline ends. The CDR3 contains 12 residues. The CDR3 protein is CASSSPRGVQFF. The CDR3 nucleotides are TGTGCCAGCAGTTCCCCCCGCGGGGTGCAGTTCTTC.

This clonotype was counted at least ten times. V usage is TRBV20-1 and J usage is TRBJ2-1; 8 nucleotides agree with TRBD2. Germline-derived CDR1 and CDR2 are DFQATT and SNEGSKA (reference sequence). With 3 bases clipped from V and 0 bases from J, the junction kept 10 bases outside the gene matches. This CDR3 is built from 17 residues. The CDR3 bases are TGCAGTGCTAGGGGGTCGGGAGGGCCCAGCTCCTACAATGAGCAGTTCTTC. This gives the protein CSARGSGGPSSYNEQFF.

This clonotype counts as medium-sized. The rearrangement uses TRBV5-1 and TRBJ2-7; D gene uncertain. The CDR3 spans 12 residues. Trimming shortened V by 1 base and J by 2 bases, and 4 bases separated the two germline ends. Germline V gene lookup returns CDR1 SGHRS and CDR2 YFSETQ. The CDR3 DNA reads as TGCGCCAGCAGCTTGACCCCCTACGAGCAGTACTTC. It encodes CASSLTPYEQYF.

This clonotype has a count of ten or more. The chain is built from TRBV29-1 and TRBJ1-5; D remains unclear. The V end lost 6 bases, the J end lost 7 bases, and 16 bases lay between the germline ends. The CDR3 runs to 13 residues. The germline V gene encodes CDR1 SQVTM and CDR2 ANQGSEA. Here the CDR3 reads CSVASAGGQPQHF. CDR3 in DNA: TGCAGCGTCGCTTCGGCGGGCGGGCAGCCCCAGCATTTT.

The chain employs TRBV5-1 and TRBJ1-5; 9 bases are shared with TRBD1. Germline CDR1 is SGHRS and CDR2 is YFSETQ. Trimming cost V 4 bases and J 2 bases; bases outside gene matches: 1. There are 14 residues in the CDR3. The CDR3 loop is CASSRTGGNQPQHF. As DNA, the CDR3 is TGCGCCAGCAGCAGGACAGGGGGCAATCAGCCCCAGCATTTT.

This clonotype was counted at least ten times. This chain links TRBV28 with TRBJ1-6; 7 bases are shared with TRBD1. The CDR3 length is 15 residues. The germline V gene has CDR1 MDHEN and CDR2 SYDVKM. V dropped 1 base and J dropped 8; count of bases not matched to a gene: 5. The chain's CDR3 is CASSLLTGRDSPLHF. DNA of the CDR3: TGTGCCAGCAGTTTATTGACAGGGAGAGATTCACCCCTCCACTTT. The full variable domain, its missing parts supplied by reference TRBV28 and TRBJ1-6, is DVKVTQSSRYLVKRTGEKVFLECVQDMDHENMFWYRQDPGLGLRLIYFSYDVKMKEKGDIPEGYSVSREKKERFSLILESASTNQTSMYLCASSLLTGRDSPLHFGNGTRLTVT.

This clonotype has ten or more counts. The chain employs TRBV29-1 and TRBJ2-7; TRBD1 might be the D (6 bases). The CDR3 length is 15 residues. V lost 6 bases and J lost 1, with 19 bases in between. The germline gives CDR1 SQVTM, CDR2 ANQGSEA. CDR3 amino acids: CSVVTGTHHSYEQYF. The CDR3 nucleotides read TGCAGCGTCGTTACCGGGACACATCATTCCTACGAGCAGTACTTC.

In its sample, this clonotype was seen a few times. The rearrangement uses TRBV29-1 and TRBJ1-1, with D uncertain. The CDR3 consists of 11 residues. Germline CDR1 is SQVTM and CDR2 is ANQGSEA. V shed 7 bases and J shed 1 base, with 7 bases lying between them. CDR3 sequence reads: CSARGNTEAFF. DNA for the CDR3: TGCAGCGCCCGAGGGAACACTGAAGCTTTCTTT.

With respect to this clonotype: A much bigger clone sits one base away, suggesting this may be a read error. The rearrangement uses TRBV7-8 and TRBJ2-6; D might be TRBD1 (5 bases). The germline V gene has CDR1 SGHVS and CDR2 FQNEAQ. The CDR3 extends over 16 amino acids. CDR3 coding DNA: TGTGCCAGCAGCTTATACATCGGCTCTGGGGCCAACGTCCTGATTTTC. This encodes CASSLYIGSGANVLIF.

This clonotype was seen at least ten times. Germline is not matched at one junction end, which may reflect a read error. The chain uses TRBV7-9 and TRBJ2-7; TRBD2 agrees at 8 bases. Germline lookup yields CDR1 SEHNR and CDR2 FQNEAQ (reference sequence). CDR3 length: 13 amino acids. The CDR3 DNA follows: TGTGCCAGCAGCTTAGAGTCAGCGGGGGAAAGGCACTTC. Encoded protein: CASSLESAGERHF.